One sample yielded the 21 T cell receptor beta chains listed below, sequenced in a study of cytomegalovirus exposure and HLA in healthy donors. The study ran its PCR with 60 Vbeta and 13 Jbeta primers. Measured with immunoSEQ multiplex PCR; TCRdb has only the in-frame clones, and not every one. The repertoire holds approximately 90,000 clones, with roughly three quarters as singletons. Sequencing was carried out using PBMCs. These receptors originate from a man aged 40-49 years in good health and CMV-seronegative.

This clone was recorded a few times. The J gene is TRBJ1-4, the V gene TRBV19, with D hard to call. The CDR3 length is 15 residues. The ends were cut back, 5 bases at V and 5 bases at J, with 15 bases in the middle. Germline lookup yields CDR1 LNHDA and CDR2 SQIVND (reference sequence). Here the CDR3 DNA reads TGTGCCAGTAGTTTCGGAGGGCGGGGAAATGAAAAACTGTTTTTT. This encodes CASSFGGRGNEKLFF.

CDR3 protein: CASSQVDGANVLTF. For the CDR3, the DNA is TGCGCCAGCAGCCAAGTAGATGGGGCCAACGTCCTGACTTTC. The V call is TRBV4-3, the J call TRBJ2-6; the D is unclear. CDR1 and CDR2 (germline): LGHNA, YSLEER. Trimming stripped 1 base from V and 3 bases from J, with 4 bases between. CDR3 size: 14 residues.

The J gene is TRBJ1-4, the V gene TRBV10-3, with D possibly TRBD1 on 5 matching bases. The germline gives CDR1 ENHRY, CDR2 SYGVKD. This CDR3 has 13 residues. With 11 bases removed from V and 0 bases from J, the gap between germline ends came to 10 bases. In DNA form, the CDR3 reads TGTGCCGTCCGGGGGTCAACTAATGAAAAACTGTTTTTT. Its translation: CAVRGSTNEKLFF.

The chain recombines TRBV30 with TRBJ2-3, with D possibly matching TRBD2 (7 bases). There are 18 residues in the CDR3. The V end lost 0 bases, the J end lost 1 base, and 20 bases lay between the germline ends. The germline V gene has CDR1 GTSNPN and CDR2 SVGIG (reference sequence). DNA of the CDR3: TGTGCCTGGAGTGTAGAAGTAGCTGGGGGGGCCGGCACAGATACGCAGTATTTT. It codes for CAWSVEVAGGAGTDTQYF.

The J gene is TRBJ2-3, the V gene TRBV4-2; TRBD2 aligns across 7 bases. This CDR3 region has 18 residues. Trimming took 0 bases from V and 3 from J; bases not matched to a gene: 12. Germline CDR1 and CDR2: LGHNA and YNFKEQ. CDR3 in DNA: TGTGCCAGCAGCCAAGACGTGACGAGCGGGGTGGGGACAGATACGCAGTATTTT. Translation: CASSQDVTSGVGTDTQYF.

V gene TRBV7-2 combines with J gene TRBJ2-5; the D is unclear. V shed 3 bases and J shed 2 bases, with 16 bases lying between them. Germline loops: CDR1 SGHTA, CDR2 FQGNSA. The CDR3 runs to 16 residues. The CDR3 nucleotides read TGTGCCAGCAGCTTGAGGCTGGGTGGAGCTCAAGAGACCCAGTACTTC. This sequence encodes CASSLRLGGAQETQYF.

The CDR3 sequence: CASSPPGQGRHTEAFF. The CDR3, as DNA: TGCGCCAGCAGCCCACCGGGACAGGGTAGACACACTGAAGCTTTCTTT. The V call is TRBV5-1, the J call TRBJ1-1; TRBD1 matches 9 bases. The junction had 10 bases not matched to a gene; V was cut back by 4 bases and J by 3 bases. Germline lookup yields CDR1 SGHRS and CDR2 YFSETQ. There are 16 residues in the CDR3.

The V and J genes are TRBV7-2 and TRBJ1-2, with 11 bases identical to TRBD1. CDR3 length equals 15 residues. CDR1 is SGHTA and CDR2 is FQGNSA in the germline V gene. V trimming: 5 bases; J trimming: 9 bases; junction bases outside the gene matches: 11. The CDR3 nucleotides are TGTGCCAGCAGCCAGCAAGGGACAGGGGGTAAACGCTACACCTTC. Protein: CASSQQGTGGKRYTF. Complete variable domain (other parts from reference TRBV7-2 and TRBJ1-2): GAGVSQSPSNKVTEKGKDVELRCDPISGHTALYWYRQSLGQGLEFLIYFQGNSAPDKSGLPSDRFSAERTGGSVSTLTIQRTQQEDSAVYLCASSQQGTGGKRYTFGSGTRLTVV.

The chain joins TRBV7-3 to TRBJ2-3; 9 bases are shared with TRBD2. Germline trimming cut 5 bases from V and 0 bases from J; bases unmatched to any gene: 6. The CDR3 totals 16 residues. Germline CDR1 is SGHTA and CDR2 is FQGTGA. The CDR3 DNA follows: TGTGCCAGCAGCCCCCTAGCGGGGATTAGCACAGATACGCAGTATTTT. This codes for CASSPLAGISTDTQYF. Complete variable domain (other parts from reference TRBV7-3 and TRBJ2-3): GAGVSQTPSNKVTEKGKYVELRCDPISGHTALYWYRQSLGQGPEFLIYFQGTGAADDSGLPNDRFFAVRPEGSVSTLKIQRTERGDSAVYLCASSPLAGISTDTQYFGPGTRLTVL.

The chain has TRBV9 and TRBJ2-5, with unresolved D. CDR1 is SGDLS, CDR2 YYNGEE, per germline. With 5 bases removed from V and 2 bases from J, the gap between germline ends came to 10 bases. This CDR3 is built from 13 residues. The CDR3 is CASSDTPQETQYF. Here the CDR3 DNA reads TGTGCCAGCAGTGATACACCGCAAGAGACCCAGTACTTC.

A few counts support this clone. V gene TRBV6-1 combines with J gene TRBJ1-1; tentatively, D is TRBD1 (5 bases). CDR1 MNHNS and CDR2 SASEGT come from the germline V gene. The CDR3 has 15 amino acids. V was cut by 8 bases and J by 3 bases, with 19 bases left in between. The CDR3 is CASDIGWGAHTEAFF. CDR3 nucleotides: TGTGCCAGCGATATTGGGTGGGGCGCGCACACTGAAGCTTTCTTT.

The table lists this clone with a few counts. The chain couples TRBV18 to TRBJ1-4, with 12 bases fitting TRBD1. The germline CDR1 and CDR2 sequences are KGHSH and LQKENI. With 3 bases clipped from V and 4 bases from J, the junction kept 6 bases outside the gene matches. This CDR3 spans 17 amino acids. The CDR3: CASSPGTGGDFNEKLFF. CDR3 sequence (DNA): TGTGCCAGCTCACCGGGGACAGGGGGCGACTTTAATGAAAAACTGTTTTTT.

The chain carries TRBV4-2 and TRBJ1-3, with D unclear. The germline V gene encodes CDR1 LGHNA and CDR2 YNFKEQ. V shed 1 base and J shed 0 bases, with 7 bases lying between them. The CDR3 runs 15 residues. For the CDR3, the DNA is TGTGCCAGCAGCCAAGGGGAGGCCTCTGGAAACACCATATATTTT. Its protein is CASSQGEASGNTIYF.

This chain joins TRBV5-4 and TRBJ1-6, with TRBD1 matching over 7 bases. Per germline, CDR1 SGHNT and CDR2 YYREEE (reference sequence). The junction had 9 bases not matched to a gene; V was cut back by 4 bases and J by 8 bases. This CDR3 has 15 residues. This CDR3 is CASSLSGTEYSPLHF. The DNA for the CDR3 is TGTGCCAGCAGCCTCTCCGGGACAGAATATTCACCCCTCCACTTT.

The V gene is TRBV12-2, the J gene TRBJ1-3; the tabulated D call, TRBD1, remains unverified against the DNA. TRBV12-2 is a listed pseudogene. This CDR3 contains 16 residues. CDR3 sequence: CASRFNGGTGGNTIYF. In DNA, the CDR3 is TGTGCAAGTCGCTTCAACGGGGGGACAGGCGGAAACACCATATATTTT.

The rearrangement links TRBV7-9 to TRBJ1-2; no firm D call. CDR3 length: 14 residues. Germline loops: CDR1 SEHNR, CDR2 FQNEAQ (reference sequence). V gave up 2 bases and J gave up 8 bases, with 15 bases separating them. CDR3 DNA: TGTGCCAGCAGCTTACATATGGGTCTTAGCGGCTACACCTTC. It encodes CASSLHMGLSGYTF.

The table lists this clone with a few counts. This sequence joins TRBV7-3 and TRBJ2-7; tentative D call: TRBD2 (6 bases). V lost 5 bases and J lost 4, with 18 bases in between. The CDR3 runs 15 residues. Germline lookup yields CDR1 SGHTA and CDR2 FQGTGA. The CDR3 DNA reads as TGTGCCAGCAGCCCGGGGGTGGGGGAAGGTTACGAGCAGTACGTC. This translates into CASSPGVGEGYEQYV.

The J gene is TRBJ2-1, the V gene TRBV6-1; 10 positions agree with TRBD2. Unmatched junction bases numbered 5, after V lost 5 bases and J lost 4 bases. Germline CDR1 and CDR2: MNHNS and SASEGT. This CDR3 contains 15 residues. The CDR3 bases are TGTGCCAGCAGTTCGCTAGCGGGGGATTACAATGAGCAGTTCTTC. Protein sequence: CASSSLAGDYNEQFF.

The CDR3 nucleotides read TGCGCCAGCAGCCAACCAATCAGGGGGCTCTATGGCTACACCTTC. It is translated as CASSQPIRGLYGYTF. This chain connects TRBV4-1 to TRBJ1-2, with 8 bases identical to TRBD1. V lost 2 bases and J lost 4; bases outside the gene matches: 6. CDR3 length equals 15 residues. From germline, CDR1 is MGHRA and CDR2 YSYEKL.

The chain joins TRBV2 to TRBJ1-2; D remains unclear. CDR1 is SNHLY and CDR2 is FYNNEI in the germline V gene. Trimming took off 1 base at V and 6 bases at J, with 15 bases between the two ends. This CDR3 contains 15 residues. The DNA for the CDR3 is TGTGCCAGCAGTGAAGTTACGGAACGTGGAGATGGCTACACCTTC. Translated: CASSEVTERGDGYTF.

This chain connects TRBV18 to TRBJ2-5, with TRBD2 identical over 10 bases. The J call may be mistaken, given a closer DNA end match to TRBJ2-7. This CDR3 has 17 residues. Germline V gene sequence: CDR1 KGHSH, CDR2 LQKENI. The CDR3 here is CASSPLLAAGGPHEQYF. The CDR3 nucleotides are TGTGCCAGCTCACCATTGCTAGCAGCGGGGGGGCCCCACGAGCAGTACTTC.